In this sample, the clone carrying this T cell receptor beta chain turned up a few times. The antigen is unknown. This entry comes from a study of T-cell reconstitution after alpha-beta-depleted transplantation in children. The TCRbeta library was prepared with unique molecular identifiers. TCRdb re-called the PCR reads through MiXCR, storing one row per CDR3 protein. Of about 98,000 distinct CDR3 sequences listed, about 25% are singletons. The V and J ends lost 2 bases and 4 bases respectively, with 13 bases between them. This CDR3 is 15 amino acids long. Looked up from germline, CDR1 is SGHVS and CDR2 is FQNEAQ. Study-wide results and caveats: Expanded graft clones, several hundred of them, were reportedly the source of alpha-beta T cells about two months after transplant. Newly generated T cells supplied most T-cell counts and diversity one year post-transplant.

The TCR originated in a boy younger than 10 with acute lymphoblastic leukemia, due to receive a stem cell transplant. The chain combines TRBV7-8 with TRBJ2-3; D is ambiguous. Sequencing used PBMCs, obtained before TCRalphabeta/CD19-depleted stem cell transplant. The CDR3, as DNA: TGTGCCAGCAGCTTAAACTACCCCTATGCAGATACGCAGTATTTT. Translating gives CASSLNYPYADTQYF.